Shown below are 31 T cell receptor beta chains from a single sample sequenced in a study of tumor-infiltrating lymphocytes in primary liver carcinoma. Blood RNA was derived from unsorted whole blood, and germline DNA was extracted too. Constant-region priming of about 520 ng total RNA yielded TCR beta cDNA. Slightly modified ARM-PCR, run as three nested multiplex PCR rounds, produced the TCR beta libraries. The first two PCR rounds, around 10 cycles each, used TRBV1-TRBV30 forward primers and a C-beta reverse primer. Each CDR3 protein is one row after TCRdb ran MiXCR on the multiplex PCR reads. This sample carries about 310,000 distinct CDR3 sequences, approximately 58% of them seen once, and the ten largest clones take over 15%. The sequenced material came from peripheral blood. These receptors came from a woman aged 25-40 years with primary liver carcinoma and hepatitis B virus infection.

With respect to this clonotype: Being one base from a much bigger clone, this may be a read error. V gene TRBV12-3 or TRBV12-4 combines with J gene TRBJ1-3; TRBD1 might be the D (5 bases). V was pared by 9 bases and J by 4 bases, with 13 bases between. The CDR3 has 13 residues. The CDR3 here is CASWGSSGNTIYF. DNA for the CDR3: TGTGCCAGTTGGGGGTCATCAGGAAACACCATATATTTT.

The table lists this clonotype with a few counts. This chain joins TRBV5-4 and TRBJ2-7, with TRBD2 matching over 10 bases. CDR1 SGHNT and CDR2 YYREEE come from the germline V gene (reference sequence). This CDR3 is 16 amino acids long. The ends lost 2 bases at V and 6 bases at J; junction bases unmatched: 11. This CDR3 is CASSFGILAGISEQYF. In DNA, the CDR3 is TGTGCCAGCAGCTTCGGAATACTAGCGGGAATCTCCGAGCAGTACTTC.

This clonotype was picked up a small number of times. This chain joins TRBV6-1 and TRBJ1-2; D gene uncertain. Germline V gene sequence: CDR1 MNHNS, CDR2 SASEGT. V lost 1 base and J lost 4, with 10 bases in between. The CDR3 runs 14 residues. The CDR3 region is CASSEERGVYGYTF. CDR3 in DNA: TGTGCCAGCAGTGAAGAGCGAGGAGTCTATGGCTACACCTTC.

As concerns this clonotype: Germline is not matched at one junction end, which may reflect a read error. The rearrangement joins TRBV11-1 to TRBJ2-1; D not resolved. CDR1 is SGHAT, CDR2 FQDESV, per germline (reference sequence). The CDR3 sequence is 16 residues long. CDR3 in amino acids: CAGSLGSGVVLNEQFF. CDR3 bases: TGTGCCGGCAGCTTAGGATCAGGTGTGGTCCTCAATGAGCAGTTCTTC.

This clonotype was detected a few times. V gene TRBV12-3 or TRBV12-4 combines with J gene TRBJ2-3, with D uncertain. The CDR3 is 15 amino acids. V shed 5 bases and J shed 0 bases, with 12 bases lying between them. CDR3 residues: CASSHRTASTDTQYF. The CDR3 region has the DNA TGTGCCAGCAGTCATCGGACCGCAAGCACAGATACGCAGTATTTT.

About this clonotype itself: The CDR3 carries no conserved terminal phenylalanine or tryptophan, so it likely arises from a read error. This sequence joins TRBV28 and TRBJ1-5; D is unresolved. The ends were cut back, 3 bases at V and 1 base at J, with 10 bases in the middle. The CDR3 loop spans 15 amino acids. Germline values: CDR1 MDHEN, CDR2 SYDVKM. CDR3 amino acids: CASSLVHCSNQPQHL. The CDR3 region has the DNA TGTGCCAGCAGTTTGGTGCATTGCAGCAATCAGCCCCAGCATCTT.

The rearrangement joins TRBV6-2 or TRBV6-3 to TRBJ2-1, with D maybe TRBD2 (6 bases). V was cut by 7 bases and J by 8 bases, with 21 bases left in between. Germline V lookup: CDR1 MNHEY, CDR2 SVGEGT. There are 15 residues in the CDR3. CDR3 region: CASTGTGLSEYEQFF. The DNA for the CDR3 is TGTGCCAGCACGGGCACGGGACTTTCCGAATATGAGCAGTTCTTC.

Comment on this clonotype: One end of the junction does not line up with germline, which may come from a read error. This rearrangement joins TRBV12-3 or TRBV12-4 to TRBJ1-5; TRBD1 matches at 8 bases. The CDR3 consists of 14 residues. CDR3 bases: TGTGTCAGCAGGCAGACAGGGGCCAATCAGCCCCAGCATTTT. This sequence encodes CVSRQTGANQPQHF.

This rearrangement joins TRBV12-3 or TRBV12-4 to TRBJ1-1, with D possibly matching TRBD1 (5 bases). Trimming pared 4 bases from V and 5 bases from J, leaving 20 bases between. The CDR3 runs to 16 residues. CDR3 loop: CASSSADQGRWTEAFF. CDR3 DNA: TGTGCCAGCAGTTCAGCAGATCAGGGTAGGTGGACTGAAGCTTTCTTT.

This clonotype occurred once. This chain uses TRBV28 with TRBJ2-2, with 10 nucleotides matching TRBD1. After removal of 6 bases from V and 6 bases from J, the junction contained 4 bases not matched to a gene. The germline V gene encodes CDR1 MDHEN and CDR2 SYDVKM. The CDR3 extends over 14 amino acids. CDR3 sequence: CASRGTGVPGELFF. The CDR3 DNA sequence: TGTGCCAGCAGGGGGACAGGGGTCCCCGGGGAGCTGTTTTTT.

Worth noting for this clonotype: Given a much more abundant clone one base away, this may be a read error. The chain couples TRBV4-1 to TRBJ2-3; no clear D gene. The germline V gene encodes CDR1 MGHRA and CDR2 YSYEKL. Trimming took off 4 bases at V and 5 bases at J, with 13 bases between the two ends. This CDR3 has 14 residues. CDR3: CASSPPWPIDTQYF. The CDR3 nucleotides read TGCGCCAGCAGCCCCCCTTGGCCCATAGATACGCAGTATTTT.

At least ten counts were recorded for this clonotype. The V and J genes are TRBV12-3 or TRBV12-4 and TRBJ2-2; 11 bases are shared with TRBD2. The CDR3 contains 14 residues. V dropped 10 bases and J dropped 6; count of bases not matched to a gene: 7. The CDR3 is CAIELAGVPGELFF. CDR3 DNA: TGTGCCATAGAACTAGCGGGAGTCCCCGGGGAGCTGTTTTTT.

The table lists this clonotype with a few counts. A clone one base away is much larger, so this may be a read error. The genes are TRBV11-2 and TRBJ2-5; the D is unclear. The CDR3 is 11 amino acids. Germline CDR1 is SGHAT and CDR2 is FQNNGV. The DNA of the CDR3 is TGTGCCAGCAGTTTACAAGAGAACCAGTACTTC. Its protein product is CASSLQENQYF.

Turning to this clonotype: Relative to the germline gene, one junction end is altered; a read error may explain this. The V and J genes are TRBV11-2 and TRBJ2-3; TRBD1 aligns across 7 bases. Germline V lookup: CDR1 SGHAT, CDR2 FQNNGV. The CDR3 extends over 16 amino acids. CDR3 coding DNA: TGTGCCGGCAGCATAACTCCTGGGACAGTAACAAATACGCAGTATTTT. Translated, it gives CAGSITPGTVTNTQYF.

With regard to this clonotype: Being one base from a much bigger clone, this may be a read error. V is TRBV4-1 and J is TRBJ2-3, with TRBD2 matching 12 bases. CDR1 and CDR2 (germline): MGHRA, YSYEKL. J gave up 6 bases and V 1 base, and 11 bases lay outside the gene matches. The CDR3 is made up of 18 amino acids. The CDR3 DNA sequence: TGCGCCAGCAGCCAAGCCCTCGGGACTAGCGGGCCATACGATACGCAGTATTTT. Encoded protein: CASSQALGTSGPYDTQYF.

The rearrangement uses TRBV29-1 and TRBJ1-2; D is unresolved. CDR1 is SQVTM and CDR2 is ANQGSEA in the germline V gene. This CDR3 has 11 amino acids. The CDR3 reads CNIISWYGYTF. In nucleotides, the CDR3 is TGCAACATTATCTCCTGGTATGGCTACACCTTC. The whole variable domain, remainder taken from reference TRBV29-1 and TRBJ1-2, is SAVISQKPSRDICQRGTSLTIQCQVDSQVTMMFWYRQQPGQSLTLIATANQGSEATYESGFVIDKFPISRPNLTFSTLTVSNMSPEDSSIYLCNIISWYGYTFGSGTRLTVV.

This clonotype was seen at least ten times. J is TRBJ2-7 and V is TRBV11-2; D remains ambiguous. Germline CDR1 reads SGHAT; CDR2 reads FQNNGV. The CDR3 spans 16 residues. The V end was cut by 2 bases, the J end by 5 bases, with 19 bases between. CDR3 DNA: TGTGCCAGCAGCTTAACTCCGGCAGGAAGCACCCACGAGCAGTACTTC. Its translation is CASSLTPAGSTHEQYF.

Of note for this clonotype: Because the CDR3's place on the DNA is in doubt, the DNA is left out and the CDR3 is given as listed by TCRdb. The V gene is TRBV29-1, the J gene TRBJ2-6; the DNA was not used to check the table's D call, TRBD2. Germline CDR1 is SQVTM and CDR2 is ANQGSEA. The CDR3 extends over 14 residues, inclusive of both ends. This CDR3 reads CSVAGGSWANVLSF.

The chain uses TRBV12-3 or TRBV12-4 and TRBJ1-1; D is perhaps TRBD1 (5 bases). This CDR3 has 14 residues. Trimming removed 4 bases at V and 7 bases at J, with 16 bases between. The CDR3 reads CASSWDSYRYEAFF. The DNA of the CDR3 is TGTGCCAGCAGTTGGGACTCCTACAGGTATGAAGCTTTCTTT.

Comments on this clonotype: Since the CDR3 does not end with the conserved phenylalanine or tryptophan, this likely comes from a read error. No DNA is shown, since the ends of the CDR3 on it are uncertain; the CDR3 is the one TCRdb lists. The V and J genes are TRBV11-2 and TRBJ2-1. The length of the CDR3 is 11 amino acids, counting both ends. Germline CDR1 is SGHAT and CDR2 is FQNNGV. The chain's CDR3 is CASSLVGEHFL.

This clonotype was recorded at least ten times. The chain is built from TRBV4-2 and TRBJ1-1; 8 bases are a match to TRBD1. The germline V gene has CDR1 LGHNA and CDR2 YNFKEQ. The CDR3 is 15 amino acids. Trimming removed 0 bases from V and 11 bases from J; junction bases left unmatched: 11. CDR3 nucleotides: TGTGCCAGCAGCCAAGAAATTCAGGGGGCTGTTGATGCTTTCTTT. Protein sequence: CASSQEIQGAVDAFF.

This clonotype was detected many times. Here the CDR3 reads CASSQVDMGFTDTQYF. The CDR3 bases are TGCGCCAGCAGCCAAGTGGATATGGGCTTTACAGATACGCAGTATTTT. V gene TRBV4-1 combines with J gene TRBJ2-3; D is undetermined. Germline V CDR1 and CDR2: MGHRA, YSYEKL. Trimming cost V 1 base and J 3 bases, with 14 bases left between them. The CDR3 sequence is 16 residues long.

As concerns this clonotype: Relative to the germline gene, one junction end is altered; a read error may explain this. This chain uses TRBV11-2 with TRBJ2-7; TRBD2 aligns across 10 bases. CDR3 length: 17 residues. Germline values: CDR1 SGHAT, CDR2 FQNNGV. The DNA for the CDR3 is TGTGCCGGCAGCTTAGGAGTAGCGGGAGGACATTTCTACGAGCACTACTTC. This gives the protein CAGSLGVAGGHFYEHYF.

As regards this clonotype: At one of its ends the junction is not consistent with the germline gene, which may arise from a read error. This chain connects TRBV30 to TRBJ2-1; no firm D call. Germline V gives CDR1 GTSNPN, CDR2 SVGIG (reference sequence). The CDR3 spans 13 residues. CDR3 sequence reads: CAWSVQTYSEQFF. As DNA, the CDR3 is TGTGCCTGGAGTGTACAGACCTACAGTGAGCAGTTCTTC.

A note on this clonotype: It is likely a read error, because the conserved phenylalanine at the end of the CDR3 is missing. J is TRBJ2-1 and V is TRBV11-2; 7 nucleotides match TRBD2. The CDR3 covers 15 residues. The germline V gene has CDR1 SGHAT and CDR2 FQNNGV. In DNA form, the CDR3 reads TGTACCATCACCGAAGGACTAGAATCCTACAATGAGCAGTTCCTC. It is translated as CTITEGLESYNEQFL.

The V and J genes are TRBV20-1 and TRBJ1-5; D is unclear. The length of the CDR3 is 14 residues. Germline V gene sequence: CDR1 DFQATT, CDR2 SNEGSKA (reference sequence). Trimming removed 6 bases at V and 0 bases at J, with 12 bases between. The CDR3 spells CSANSFFSNQPQHF. DNA for the CDR3: TGCAGTGCGAACAGCTTTTTTAGCAATCAGCCCCAGCATTTT.

The gene calls are TRBV11-2 and TRBJ2-7; D is ambiguous. This CDR3 spans 13 amino acids. Trimming took off 5 bases at V and 6 bases at J, with 14 bases between the two ends. The germline V gene encodes CDR1 SGHAT and CDR2 FQNNGV. The CDR3 DNA follows: TGTGCCAGCAGCCGCGGTCGGTGGCTCGAGCAGTACTTC. Translated, it gives CASSRGRWLEQYF.

The sample holds a few counts of this clonotype. The chain has TRBV6-2 or TRBV6-3 and TRBJ2-7; D ambiguous. V was pared by 4 bases and J by 2 bases, with 9 bases between. This CDR3 has 13 amino acids. Germline values: CDR1 MNHEY, CDR2 SVGEGT. The CDR3 nucleotides are TGTGCCAGCAGTTTACATGGACCCTACGAGCAGTACTTC. Amino acids: CASSLHGPYEQYF.

A word on this clonotype: Given a much more abundant clone one base away, this may be a read error. The chain links TRBV12-3 or TRBV12-4 to TRBJ2-1, with no clear D. V was trimmed by 8 bases and J by 10 bases, leaving 15 bases between them. The CDR3 length is 12 residues. This chain's CDR3 is CASGSKVAEQFF. As DNA, the CDR3 is TGTGCCAGCGGCTCTAAGGTCGCGGAGCAGTTCTTC.

As for this clonotype: This may come from a read error, since a much larger clone is one base off. This CDR3 reads CARSRGQGFGPEAFF. Written as DNA, the CDR3 is TGCGCCAGGAGCCGCGGACAGGGGTTCGGTCCTGAAGCTTTCTTT. The chain uses TRBV4-3 and TRBJ1-1; 9 bases are shared with TRBD1. The CDR3 covers 15 residues. Germline assignment: CDR1 LGHNA and CDR2 YSLEER.

This clonotype has a handful of counts. The gene calls are TRBV12-3 or TRBV12-4 and TRBJ1-4, with 7 positions matching TRBD1. Trimming cost V 3 bases and J 3 bases; bases outside gene matches: 10. The CDR3 contains 17 residues. As DNA, the CDR3 is TGTGCCAGCAGTTTGAACAGGGGTTCAGGATCTAATGAAAAACTGTTTTTT. It yields the protein CASSLNRGSGSNEKLFF.